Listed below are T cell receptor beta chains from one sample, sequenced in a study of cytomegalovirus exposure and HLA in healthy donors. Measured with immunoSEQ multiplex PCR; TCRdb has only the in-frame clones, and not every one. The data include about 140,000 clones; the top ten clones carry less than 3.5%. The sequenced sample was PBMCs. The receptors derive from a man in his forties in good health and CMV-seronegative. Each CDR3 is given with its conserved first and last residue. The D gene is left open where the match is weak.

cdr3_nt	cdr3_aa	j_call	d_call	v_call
TGTGCCAGCCGACCCGGGACTAGCGGGGGGTCGTGGTACTTC	CASRPGTSGGSWYF	TRBJ2-7	TRBD2	TRBV7-2
TGCGCCAGCAGCCAAGATCTAGGTAGCGGGGGACTACAAGAGACCCAGTACTTC	CASSQDLGSGGLQETQYF	TRBJ2-5	TRBD2	TRBV4-3
TGTGCCAGCAGCACCCGGGCTGGAAACACCATATATTTT	CASSTRAGNTIYF	TRBJ1-3	.	TRBV5-5
TGTGCCTCGAGGACTAGCGGGGTTTACCAAGAGACCCAGTACTTC	CASRTSGVYQETQYF	TRBJ2-5	TRBD2	TRBV5-6
TGTGCCAGCAGTTACTCTACAGGGATCTATGGCTACACCTTC	CASSYSTGIYGYTF	TRBJ1-2	.	TRBV6-5
TGTGCCAGTAGTATCGGGACAGGGGGAGGTCAGCCCCAGCATTTT	CASSIGTGGGQPQHF	TRBJ1-5	TRBD1	TRBV19
TGTGCCAGCAGCTACGGAGGACCTGAAGCTTTCTTT	CASSYGGPEAFF	TRBJ1-1	.	TRBV7-2
TGTGCCAGCAGCGAACAGGGCCCAGGGTTCTCTGGAAACACCATATATTTT	CASSEQGPGFSGNTIYF	TRBJ1-3	.	TRBV9
TGCGCCAGCAGCCCAGGACAGGGGAGCAATCAGCCCCAGCATTTT	CASSPGQGSNQPQHF	TRBJ1-5	TRBD1	TRBV4-1
TGTGCCAGCGGCGCTAGCGGATCCTACAATGAGCAGTTCTTC	CASGASGSYNEQFF	TRBJ2-1	TRBD2	TRBV18
TGTGCCAGCAGCTTGGATGGTCTGGACAGGTCCCGCGAGCAGTACTTC	CASSLDGLDRSREQYF	TRBJ2-7	TRBD1	TRBV5-6
TGTGCTAGTGGTTTGCGGCAGATACAGGGGTATGGGTATGGCTACACCTTC	CASGLRQIQGYGYGYTF	TRBJ1-2	TRBD1	TRBV12-5
TGTGCCAGCTCCACAGGGTACGCTGAAGCTTTCTTT	CASSTGYAEAFF	TRBJ1-1	.	TRBV9
TGTGCCAGCAGTCTACAGGGGGCAGGAGGGGAAGCTTTCTTT	CASSLQGAGGEAFF	TRBJ1-1	TRBD1	TRBV28
TGTGCCAGCAGTGGCTCACAGGGGGCGACGGGGCTGGCTTTCTTT	CASSGSQGATGLAFF	TRBJ1-1	TRBD1	TRBV28
TGTGCCAGCAGCTTAGGACAGCAGAACACTGAAGCTTTCTTT	CASSLGQQNTEAFF	TRBJ1-1	.	TRBV7-9
TGTGCCAGCAGAGGGGCCAGCTCCTACAATGAGCAGTTCTTC	CASRGASSYNEQFF	TRBJ2-1	.	TRBV5-4
TGTGCCAGCAGCCCCGAGGGCCGGGACGAGCAGTACTTC	CASSPEGRDEQYF	TRBJ2-7	.	TRBV5-6
TGTGCCAGCAGCTCCCAAGCGCCGCGGATAGCGGGGGGCCAAGAGACCCAGTACTTC	CASSSQAPRIAGGQETQYF	TRBJ2-5	TRBD2	TRBV5-5
TGTGCCAGCAGCTTAACTGGACAGGGTCCCGAGCAGTACTTC	CASSLTGQGPEQYF	TRBJ2-7	TRBD1	TRBV7-2
TGTGCCAGCAGCTTAGCTCTAACGACAGGACTTAATGAAAAACTGTTTTTT	CASSLALTTGLNEKLFF	TRBJ1-4	.	TRBV13
TGTGCCAGCAGCTTAGGTACAACGAATTATGGCTACACCTTC	CASSLGTTNYGYTF	TRBJ1-2	.	TRBV7-9
TGTGCCAGCAGCCGAAGGGGGGACAGGGGAGAGACCCAGTACTTC	CASSRRGDRGETQYF	TRBJ2-5	TRBD1	TRBV5-4
TGTGCCAGCAGCTTATCCGGACAGGGGAAGGACACCTTC	CASSLSGQGKDTF	TRBJ1-2	TRBD1	TRBV7-2
TGTGCCAGCAGCGCTTGGAGGGGGCGCAACAATGAGCAGTTCTTC	CASSAWRGRNNEQFF	TRBJ2-1	.	TRBV11-1
TGTGCCAGTAGTATGGGCGTCACAGATACGCAGTATTTT	CASSMGVTDTQYF	TRBJ2-3	.	TRBV19
TGTGCCAGCAGCGCCCACCGGGGGGGCCCTGCAGATACGCAGTATTTT	CASSAHRGGPADTQYF	TRBJ2-3	TRBD2	TRBV7-2
TGTGCCAGCAGCCAGACTAGCGGCGTACAAGAGACCCAGTACTTC	CASSQTSGVQETQYF	TRBJ2-5	TRBD2	TRBV4-2
TGCGCCAGCAGCCAAGAAGGGGGGGAGGGAGGCTATGGCTACACCTTC	CASSQEGGEGGYGYTF	TRBJ1-2	.	TRBV4-1
TGTGCCAGCAGCCCTAGGGGCAGCTATGGCTACACCTTC	CASSPRGSYGYTF	TRBJ1-2	.	TRBV7-8
TGTGCCAGCAGCGCAGAGGTCTCTGGCGGAGGCTACACCTTC	CASSAEVSGGGYTF	TRBJ1-2	.	TRBV2
TGTGCCAGTAGTAGGAGGGGGAGGGACACTGAAGCTTTCTTT	CASSRRGRDTEAFF	TRBJ1-1	.	TRBV19
TGCGCCAGCAGCCAAGAAGGGACAGGGTGGGAGACCCAGTACTTC	CASSQEGTGWETQYF	TRBJ2-5	TRBD1	TRBV4-1
TGCGCCAGCAGCCTCTCCTTGAACACTGAAGCTTTCTTT	CASSLSLNTEAFF	TRBJ1-1	.	TRBV5-1
TGTGCCAGCAGCTTGATCCGGACAGGGTTTATTGACGAGCAGTACTTC	CASSLIRTGFIDEQYF	TRBJ2-7	TRBD1	TRBV7-9
TGCGCCAGCAGCCAATCACTCTCCTACGAGCAGTACTTC	CASSQSLSYEQYF	TRBJ2-7	.	TRBV4-3
TGTGCCAGCAGCTCAGGGTTTGGAAACACCATATATTTT	CASSSGFGNTIYF	TRBJ1-3	.	TRBV7-3
TGTGCCAGCAGCTCCCCCGGGGGGCTTACCTACGAGCAGTACTTC	CASSSPGGLTYEQYF	TRBJ2-7	.	TRBV7-2
TGCACCAGCAGCCCCCTCTTGGGGGGGCTCTACGAGCAGTACTTC	CTSSPLLGGLYEQYF	TRBJ2-7	.	TRBV1
TGCAGCGTTGATCGGCAGGGCGACACCGGGGAGCTGTTTTTT	CSVDRQGDTGELFF	TRBJ2-2	.	TRBV29-1
TGTGCCAGCACAACAGGGTTCTACGAGCAGTACTTC	CASTTGFYEQYF	TRBJ2-7	.	TRBV2
TGCGCCAGCAGCTTGGAATTGCCTCGGTACAATGAGCAGTTCTTC	CASSLELPRYNEQFF	TRBJ2-1	.	TRBV5-1
TGTGCCAGCAGCTTAGACAGTTATAGCAATCAGCCCCAGCATTTT	CASSLDSYSNQPQHF	TRBJ1-5	.	TRBV7-2
TGTGCCAGCAGTCGGACAGGGACTGAAGCTTTCTTT	CASSRTGTEAFF	TRBJ1-1	TRBD1	TRBV7-9
TGTGCCAGCAGTTTCCGACAGGGATACACCGGGGAGCTGTTTTTT	CASSFRQGYTGELFF	TRBJ2-2	TRBD1	TRBV6-6
TGTGCCAGCAGATCGAGGGGCACAGATACGCAGTATTTT	CASRSRGTDTQYF	TRBJ2-3	.	TRBV27
TGTGCCAGCAGTCCTAGACAGGGACAAGAGACCCAGTACTTC	CASSPRQGQETQYF	TRBJ2-5	TRBD1	TRBV6-6
TGTGCCAGCAGCCCCAACAGTGAAAAACTGTTTTTT	CASSPNSEKLFF	TRBJ1-4	.	TRBV7-8
TGCGCCAGCAGCCCCCAACCACGGGACACGAACACTGAAGCTTTCTTT	CASSPQPRDTNTEAFF	TRBJ1-1	.	TRBV5-1
TGTGCCAGCAGCCTGACTAGCGGAGCCTACAATGAGCAGTTCTTC	CASSLTSGAYNEQFF	TRBJ2-1	TRBD2	TRBV7-6
TGTGCCAGCAGCTTCGCGGGACTAGCGGGACCCACAGATACGCAGTATTTT	CASSFAGLAGPTDTQYF	TRBJ2-3	TRBD2	TRBV7-9